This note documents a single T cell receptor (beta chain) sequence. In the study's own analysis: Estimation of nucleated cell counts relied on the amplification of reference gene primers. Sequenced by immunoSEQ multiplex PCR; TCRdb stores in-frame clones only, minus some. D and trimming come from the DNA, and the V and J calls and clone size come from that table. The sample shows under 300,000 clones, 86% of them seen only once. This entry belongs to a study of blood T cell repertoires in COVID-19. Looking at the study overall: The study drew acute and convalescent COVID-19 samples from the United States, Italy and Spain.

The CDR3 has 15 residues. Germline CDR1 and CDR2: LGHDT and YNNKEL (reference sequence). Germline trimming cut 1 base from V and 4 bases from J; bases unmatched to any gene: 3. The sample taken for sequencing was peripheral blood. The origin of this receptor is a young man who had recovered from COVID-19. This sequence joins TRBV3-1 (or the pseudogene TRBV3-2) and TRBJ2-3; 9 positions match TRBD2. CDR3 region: CASSQVAGAADTQYF. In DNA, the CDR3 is TGTGCCAGCAGCCAAGTAGCGGGGGCGGCAGATACGCAGTATTTT.